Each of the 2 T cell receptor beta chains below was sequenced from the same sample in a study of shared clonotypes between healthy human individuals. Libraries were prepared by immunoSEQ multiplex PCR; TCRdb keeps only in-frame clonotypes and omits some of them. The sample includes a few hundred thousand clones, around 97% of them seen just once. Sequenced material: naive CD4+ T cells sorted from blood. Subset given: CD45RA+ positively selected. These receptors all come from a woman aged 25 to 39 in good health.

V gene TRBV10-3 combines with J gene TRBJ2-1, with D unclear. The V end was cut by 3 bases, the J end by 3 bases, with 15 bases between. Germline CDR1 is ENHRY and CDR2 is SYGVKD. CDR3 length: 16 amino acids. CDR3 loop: CAISDPRSDFYNEQFF. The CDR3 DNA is TGTGCCATCAGTGATCCTCGCTCAGACTTCTACAATGAGCAGTTCTTC.

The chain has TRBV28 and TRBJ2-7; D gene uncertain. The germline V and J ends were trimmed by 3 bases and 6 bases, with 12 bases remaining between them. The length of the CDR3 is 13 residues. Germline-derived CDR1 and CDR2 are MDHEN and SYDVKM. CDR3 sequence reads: CASSFSFRAEQYF. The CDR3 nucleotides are TGTGCCAGCAGTTTCAGTTTTCGGGCCGAGCAGTACTTC.